This T cell receptor beta chain was sequenced in a study of OX40 agonist ivuxolimab in advanced cancers. For the wider study: Ivuxolimab was a fully human IgG2 agonistic monoclonal antibody targeting the costimulatory receptor OX40 (CD134). Intravenous ivuxolimab was administered to patients every 2 weeks at six dose levels: 0.01, 0.1, 0.3, 1.5, 3 and 10 mg/kg. In the dose-escalation cohort, 82.7% of patients were male, and the mean age was roughly 60 years, with a range of roughly 20 to 79. The paper describes the monotherapy dose-escalation part (N of about 57 patients) of the phase I trial of ivuxolimab. The point of sequencing TCRbeta in the periphery was to test whether ivuxolimab changed TCR sequence diversity and drove clonal T-cell expansion. Partial responses occurred in three dose-escalation patients, of whom one had hepatocellular carcinoma and two had cutaneous melanoma. Prior anti-PD-1, anti-PD-L1 or anti-CTLA-4 therapy was permitted, and 35% to 40% of dose-escalation patients had received checkpoint inhibitors. Of the 50 or so patients in dose escalation, around 19 had hepatocellular carcinoma, some 15 had melanoma, 9 had renal cell carcinoma and 9 had head and neck cancer.

Patients with autoimmune disease history or receiving systemic immunosuppression were excluded from the trial. In every dose cohort, peripheral blood was drawn for TCR sequencing at baseline, cycle 4 day 1, and cycle 7 day 1. Samples were obtained from an open-label, multicenter, first-in-human phase I dose-escalation trial of ivuxolimab. Adults with locally advanced or metastatic head and neck squamous cell, hepatocellular, melanoma or renal cell carcinoma were enrolled in the trial. Before TCR sequencing, CD4+ T cells and CD8+ T cells from peripheral blood were sorted into separate populations. As concerns this clone: Its antigen remains unidentified. Base-call qualities are not available, and no considerably larger clone is one nucleotide away.

Genomic DNA was isolated from the sorted cells so that the TCRbeta CDR3 region could be sequenced. The immunoSEQ Assay was used to sequence the TCRbeta CDR3 regions. TCRdb provides this immuneACCESS table in a form limited to in-frame rearrangements. Some clones are lacking; in checked studies, under half of them reflect an unresolved V gene, and why the rest are absent is not known. The sample data list about 70,000 clones, and roughly nine tenths of these were observed just once. The ten largest make up more than 9.5% of the sample. V and J are truncated by 0 bases and 4 bases respectively, leaving an intervening sequence of 6 bases. CDR1 and CDR2 are read off the germline V gene as SGHTA and FQGNSA. Including cysteine and phenylalanine, the CDR3 has 13 amino acids. The DNA shown is the 39-base CDR3, in frame from base 1. Paper-wide results and their limitations: In the 0.1-3.0 mg/kg groups, partial responders were among the patients with the lowest normalized peripheral clonal expansion, particularly in CD8+ T cells. The antigen specificity of the clonally expanded peripheral T cells was not determined. On average, CD8+ T cells showed more expanded clones than CD4+ T cells after ivuxolimab. Clonal expansion of both CD4+ and CD8+ blood T cells was observed from baseline to week 6 at doses 0.1 to 3.0 mg/kg. Low levels of normalized T-cell clonal expansion were also seen in some patients who did not respond.

The rearranged chain carries TRBV7-2 and TRBJ1-2, with the D gene too uncertain to name. Material: CD4+ or CD8+ T cells sorted from blood, obtained in a trial of the OX40 agonist ivuxolimab. This sequence originates from an adult with an advanced solid tumor such as melanoma, head and neck, liver or kidney cancer. The sequence in DNA is TGTGCCAGCAGCTTAGCGTGGGTCTATGGCTACACCTTC. Its product reads: CASSLAWVYGYTF. Full variable domain (CDR3 extended with the reference TRBV7-2 and TRBJ1-2 proteins): GAGVSQSPSNKVTEKGKDVELRCDPISGHTALYWYRQSLGQGLEFLIYFQGNSAPDKSGLPSDRFSAERTGGSVSTLTIQRTQQEDSAVYLCASSLAWVYGYTFGSGTRLTVV.